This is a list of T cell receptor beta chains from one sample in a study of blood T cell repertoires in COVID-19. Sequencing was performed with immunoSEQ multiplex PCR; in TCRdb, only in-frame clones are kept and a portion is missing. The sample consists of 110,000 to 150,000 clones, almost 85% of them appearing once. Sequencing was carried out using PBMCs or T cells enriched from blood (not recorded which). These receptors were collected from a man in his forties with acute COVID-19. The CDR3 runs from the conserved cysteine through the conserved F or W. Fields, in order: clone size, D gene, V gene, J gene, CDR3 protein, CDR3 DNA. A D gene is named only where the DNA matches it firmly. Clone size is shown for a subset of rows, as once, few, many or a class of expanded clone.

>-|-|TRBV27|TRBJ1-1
CASKGRGRNTEAFF
TGTGCCAGTAAGGGAAGGGGAAGGAATACTGAAGCTTTCTTT
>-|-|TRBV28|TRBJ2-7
CASTGREGYEQYF
TGTGCCAGCACAGGCCGAGAGGGCTACGAGCAGTACTTC
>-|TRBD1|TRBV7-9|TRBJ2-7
CASSPNSDRVGGEQYF
TGTGCCAGCAGCCCCAATTCGGACAGGGTAGGAGGCGAGCAGTACTTC
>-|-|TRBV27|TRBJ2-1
CASSSQASSYNEQFF
TGTGCCAGCAGTTCACAGGCGAGCTCCTACAATGAGCAGTTCTTC
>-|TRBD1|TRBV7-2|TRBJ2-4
CASSLATGQGTNIQYF
TGTGCCAGCAGCTTAGCGACCGGACAGGGGACGAACATTCAGTACTTC
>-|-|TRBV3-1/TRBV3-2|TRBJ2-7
CASSQDRYEQYF
TGTGCCAGCAGCCAAGATCGCTACGAGCAGTACTTC
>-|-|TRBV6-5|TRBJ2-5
CASSPPGHTKETQYF
TGTGCCAGCAGCCCGCCCGGACATACAAAAGAGACCCAGTACTTC
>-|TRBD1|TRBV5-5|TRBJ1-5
CASSLGARGPAQPQHF
TGTGCCAGCAGCTTGGGTGCCAGGGGGCCTGCTCAGCCCCAGCATTTT
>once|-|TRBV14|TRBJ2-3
CASSPIGSTDTQYF
TGTGCCAGCAGTCCTATAGGGAGTACAGATACGCAGTATTTT
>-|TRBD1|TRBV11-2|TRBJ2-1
CASSLKAGGWHEQFF
TGTGCCAGCAGCTTAAAGGCAGGGGGCTGGCATGAGCAGTTCTTC
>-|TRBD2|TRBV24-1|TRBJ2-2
CATSKREDYTGELFF
TGTGCCACCAGTAAGCGGGAGGATTACACCGGGGAGCTGTTTTTT
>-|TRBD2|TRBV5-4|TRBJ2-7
CASSLAAGGPFYEQYF
TGTGCCAGCAGCTTGGCCGCGGGAGGGCCATTCTACGAGCAGTACTTC
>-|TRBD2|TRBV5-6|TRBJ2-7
CASSSSGRTYEQYF
TGTGCCAGCAGTTCTAGCGGGAGAACCTACGAGCAGTACTTC
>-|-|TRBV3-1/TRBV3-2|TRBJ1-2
CASSPAAGSNYGYTF
TGTGCCAGCAGCCCCGCCGCGGGGTCTAACTATGGCTACACCTTC
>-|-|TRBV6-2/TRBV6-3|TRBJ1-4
CASSQYSGTRNEKLFF
TGTGCCAGCAGTCAATATTCCGGGACACGGAATGAAAAACTGTTTTTT
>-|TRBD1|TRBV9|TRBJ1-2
CASSVRSGTGDGYTF
TGTGCCAGCAGCGTACGCTCTGGGACAGGGGATGGCTACACCTTC
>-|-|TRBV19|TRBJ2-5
CASSPEGGGMTQYF
TGTGCCAGTAGCCCAGAGGGAGGGGGAATGACCCAGTACTTC
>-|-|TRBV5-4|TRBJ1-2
CASSSGLGYTF
TGTGCCAGCAGCTCCGGTTTAGGCTACACCTTC
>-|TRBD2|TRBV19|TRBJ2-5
CASSSQGGETQYF
TGTGCCAGTAGTTCCCAGGGAGGGGAGACCCAGTACTTC
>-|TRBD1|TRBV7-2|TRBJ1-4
CASSLNRGRINEKLFF
TGTGCCAGCAGCCTAAACAGGGGCCGCATCAATGAAAAACTGTTTTTT
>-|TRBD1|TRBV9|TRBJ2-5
CASSFTPGTGGETQYF
TGTGCCAGCAGCTTTACGCCCGGGACAGGGGGAGAGACCCAGTACTTC
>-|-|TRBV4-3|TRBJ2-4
CASSQGQGKVKNIQYF
TGCGCCAGCAGCCAAGGGCAGGGGAAGGTCAAAAACATTCAGTACTTC
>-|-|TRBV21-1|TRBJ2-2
CASSKEQGANTGELFF
TGTGCCAGCAGCAAGGAGCAGGGGGCAAACACCGGGGAGCTGTTTTTT
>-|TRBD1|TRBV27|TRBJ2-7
CASSFGTGPYEQYF
TGTGCCAGCAGTTTCGGGACAGGGCCCTACGAGCAGTACTTC
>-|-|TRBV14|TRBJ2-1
CASSRFRDTYYNEQFF
TGTGCCAGCAGCCGCTTCCGGGACACATACTACAATGAGCAGTTCTTC
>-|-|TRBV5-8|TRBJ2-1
CASRPPRQNSYNEQFF
TGTGCCAGCAGACCTCCGAGGCAGAACTCCTACAATGAGCAGTTCTTC
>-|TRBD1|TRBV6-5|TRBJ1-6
CASSYSGQGLSPLHF
TGTGCCAGCAGTTACTCGGGACAGGGCTTATCACCCCTCCACTTT
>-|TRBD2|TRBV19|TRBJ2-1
CASSPGTSGTRQNNEQFF
TGTGCCAGTAGTCCCGGGACTAGCGGAACCCGGCAAAACAATGAGCAGTTCTTC
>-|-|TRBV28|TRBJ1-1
CASSFRPDGMNTEAFF
TGTGCCAGCAGTTTTCGGCCCGACGGGATGAACACTGAAGCTTTCTTT
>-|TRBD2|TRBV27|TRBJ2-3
CASSSPPVSGGASSTDTQYF
TGTGCCAGCAGTTCCCCTCCGGTTAGCGGGGGGGCTAGTAGCACAGATACGCAGTATTTT